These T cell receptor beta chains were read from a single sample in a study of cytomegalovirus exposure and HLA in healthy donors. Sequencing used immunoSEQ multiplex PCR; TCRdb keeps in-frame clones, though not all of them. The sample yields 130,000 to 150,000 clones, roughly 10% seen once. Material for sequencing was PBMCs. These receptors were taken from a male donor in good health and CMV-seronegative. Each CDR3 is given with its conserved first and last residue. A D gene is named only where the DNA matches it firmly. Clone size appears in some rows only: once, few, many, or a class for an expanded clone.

DNA: TGTGCCAGCAGCACAAGACAGGGCGGGGTCTATGGCTACACCTTC
CDR3: CASSTRQGGVYGYTF
length: 15
J: TRBJ1-2
D: TRBD1
size: -
V: TRBV5-6

DNA: TGTGCCAGCAGCCTCCGGGACAGGGGCACTGAAGCTTTCTTT
CDR3: CASSLRDRGTEAFF
length: 14
J: TRBJ1-1
D: TRBD1
size: few
V: TRBV7-9

DNA: TGTGCCAGCAGCTTGGACAGGGACCAAGAGACCCAGTACTTC
CDR3: CASSLDRDQETQYF
length: 14
J: TRBJ2-5
D: -
size: -
V: TRBV5-4

DNA: TGTGCCAGCAGCTTGGGGACTAGCGACTCCTACGAGCAGTACTTC
CDR3: CASSLGTSDSYEQYF
length: 15
J: TRBJ2-7
D: TRBD2
size: -
V: TRBV5-4

DNA: TGTGCCAGCCATTGGGACAGGGCATCGAACACTGAAGCTTTCTTT
CDR3: CASHWDRASNTEAFF
length: 15
J: TRBJ1-1
D: TRBD1
size: -
V: TRBV19

DNA: TGTGCCAGCAGCTCCCCAGGGCCCGCTAGGGCCCAGCATTTT
CDR3: CASSSPGPARAQHF
length: 14
J: TRBJ1-5
D: -
size: few
V: TRBV7-2

DNA: TGTGCCAGTAGTATCACGTTCGGAGGGGAAATCAATCAGCCCCAGCATTTT
CDR3: CASSITFGGEINQPQHF
length: 17
J: TRBJ1-5
D: -
size: few
V: TRBV19

DNA: TGTGCCAGCTCACCACACGGGAATGGGCCCCAGCATTTT
CDR3: CASSPHGNGPQHF
length: 13
J: TRBJ1-5
D: -
size: -
V: TRBV18

DNA: TGTGCCAGCAGTTCCGGGTATTCCACAGATACGCAGTATTTT
CDR3: CASSSGYSTDTQYF
length: 14
J: TRBJ2-3
D: -
size: -
V: TRBV28

DNA: TGTGCCAGCAGCCAAGATTTGGCAGGGGGACATCAGCCCCAGCATTTT
CDR3: CASSQDLAGGHQPQHF
length: 16
J: TRBJ1-5
D: TRBD1
size: -
V: TRBV4-2

DNA: TGTGCCAGCAAACTCGACAGGGGGAACACTGAAGCTTTCTTT
CDR3: CASKLDRGNTEAFF
length: 14
J: TRBJ1-1
D: TRBD1
size: few
V: TRBV18

DNA: TGTGCCAGCAGCTCTAGCGGGAGCTACGAGCAGTACTTC
CDR3: CASSSSGSYEQYF
length: 13
J: TRBJ2-7
D: TRBD2
size: few
V: TRBV11-1

DNA: TGCGCCAGCAGCTTGAGCCTAGCGGGGGGCACAGATACGCAGTATTTT
CDR3: CASSLSLAGGTDTQYF
length: 16
J: TRBJ2-3
D: TRBD2
size: -
V: TRBV5-1

DNA: TGTGCCAGCAGTTCCGGCGGGACAGGGGGTCACGGGGAGCTGTTTTTT
CDR3: CASSSGGTGGHGELFF
length: 16
J: TRBJ2-2
D: TRBD1
size: few
V: TRBV28

DNA: TGTGCCAGCAGTTACAAGGGAGGGGGCGGGGAGCTGTTTTTT
CDR3: CASSYKGGGGELFF
length: 14
J: TRBJ2-2
D: -
size: -
V: TRBV6-5

DNA: TGCGCCAGCAGCCAAGGACTAGCGGGGAATGAGCAGTTCTTC
CDR3: CASSQGLAGNEQFF
length: 14
J: TRBJ2-1
D: TRBD2
size: few
V: TRBV4-3

DNA: TGTGCCAGCAGTTTACTCGGACAATTGGCAGATACGCAGTATTTT
CDR3: CASSLLGQLADTQYF
length: 15
J: TRBJ2-3
D: -
size: -
V: TRBV27

DNA: TGTGCCAGCAGTTTAACGGGTTACTCCTACGAGCAGTACTTC
CDR3: CASSLTGYSYEQYF
length: 14
J: TRBJ2-7
D: -
size: -
V: TRBV27

DNA: TGTGCCAGCAGCTTGGCCTATAGCGGGATCAGCACAGATACGCAGTATTTT
CDR3: CASSLAYSGISTDTQYF
length: 17
J: TRBJ2-3
D: TRBD2
size: few
V: TRBV5-4

DNA: TGTGCCAGCAGCTTGGACAGTTTAAATGAGCAGTTCTTC
CDR3: CASSLDSLNEQFF
length: 13
J: TRBJ2-1
D: -
size: -
V: TRBV7-2

DNA: TGTGCCAGCAGCGTGGGGTTATCGGGGGGGGTAAAAGAGACCCAGTACTTC
CDR3: CASSVGLSGGVKETQYF
length: 17
J: TRBJ2-5
D: TRBD2
size: -
V: TRBV9

DNA: TGTGCCAGCAGCGGAAGGGACAGTTGGGGCTACACCTTC
CDR3: CASSGRDSWGYTF
length: 13
J: TRBJ1-2
D: TRBD1
size: -
V: TRBV9

DNA: TGCGCCAGCAGCCAAGGTTCGGGGGGTGGGGCCAACGTCCTGACTTTC
CDR3: CASSQGSGGGANVLTF
length: 16
J: TRBJ2-6
D: TRBD2
size: -
V: TRBV4-3

DNA: TGTGCCAGCAGCTTGGTGGGTCGGGGATCCGAGCAGTTCTTC
CDR3: CASSLVGRGSEQFF
length: 14
J: TRBJ2-1
D: -
size: few
V: TRBV5-6

DNA: TGTGCCAGCAGCTTAGCGGGAGTTGCCTCCTACAATGAGCAGTTCTTC
CDR3: CASSLAGVASYNEQFF
length: 16
J: TRBJ2-1
D: -
size: -
V: TRBV13

DNA: TGTGCCAGTAGTATGCAGGACAGGGTGACCGGCTACACCTTC
CDR3: CASSMQDRVTGYTF
length: 14
J: TRBJ1-2
D: TRBD1
size: few
V: TRBV19

DNA: TGTGCCAGCAGCTTGGCACTAGCGGGAGAGGAGACCCAGTACTTC
CDR3: CASSLALAGEETQYF
length: 15
J: TRBJ2-5
D: TRBD2
size: few
V: TRBV5-4

DNA: TGTGCCAGCAGTCTGGCGGGGGAGACCCAGTACTTC
CDR3: CASSLAGETQYF
length: 12
J: TRBJ2-5
D: -
size: few
V: TRBV27

DNA: TGTGCCAGCAGTTACGTGGCAGGGGGCACTGAAGCTTTCTTT
CDR3: CASSYVAGGTEAFF
length: 14
J: TRBJ1-1
D: TRBD1
size: -
V: TRBV6-5

DNA: TGTGCCAGCAGCTTAGATTCCGGACTACTATACGAGCAGTACTTC
CDR3: CASSLDSGLLYEQYF
length: 15
J: TRBJ2-7
D: -
size: few
V: TRBV11-3

DNA: TGCGCCAGCAACCACAGGGGGCTGCGGACTGAAGCTTTCTTT
CDR3: CASNHRGLRTEAFF
length: 14
J: TRBJ1-1
D: TRBD1
size: -
V: TRBV4-3

DNA: TGTGCCAGCTCACCAAGTCAGGGTTCAAGGGAGACCCAGTACTTC
CDR3: CASSPSQGSRETQYF
length: 15
J: TRBJ2-5
D: -
size: -
V: TRBV18

DNA: TGTGCCTTGGAGTCTAGGTTCCATGGCTACACCTTC
CDR3: CALESRFHGYTF
length: 12
J: TRBJ1-2
D: -
size: -
V: TRBV30